Listed below are T cell receptor beta chains from one sample, sequenced in a study of blood T cell repertoires in COVID-19. The table came from immunoSEQ multiplex PCR; TCRdb's copy has only in-frame clones and leaves some out. Among around 140,000 clones listed, more than 75% were seen once. Sequencing was carried out using peripheral blood. The receptors originated from a man aged 70-80 years with active COVID-19. Each CDR3 is given with its conserved first and last residue. D genes are given only for firm matches. Where a row states a size, it is once, few, many or the class of an expanded clone; other rows omit it.

>once|TRBJ1-2|.|TRBV11-2
CASSLGANYGYTF
TGTGCCAGCAGCTTAGGGGCGAACTATGGCTACACCTTC
>.|TRBJ1-2|TRBD1|TRBV7-9
CASSSTGALRYGYTF
TGTGCCAGCAGCTCGACAGGGGCTTTACGTTATGGCTACACCTTC
>.|TRBJ1-1|.|TRBV24-1
CATSDLQGTEAFF
TGTGCCACCAGTGATTTACAGGGCACTGAAGCTTTCTTT
>.|TRBJ2-4|TRBD1|TRBV6-1
CASSEALTGQIAKNIQYF
TGTGCCAGCAGTGAAGCGCTGACGGGACAGATAGCCAAAAACATTCAGTACTTC
>.|TRBJ2-1|TRBD2|TRBV18
CASSPLLLAGVKNEQFF
TGTGCCAGCTCACCTCTCCTTCTAGCGGGAGTGAAAAATGAGCAGTTCTTC
>.|TRBJ2-7|TRBD2|TRBV19
CASSTPHTIPRTSGSYEQYF
TGTGCCAGTAGTACCCCGCATACAATACCCCGGACTAGCGGGAGCTACGAGCAGTACTTC
>.|TRBJ2-7|TRBD2|TRBV7-2
CASSLMLAGAGEQYF
TGTGCCAGCAGCTTAATGTTAGCGGGAGCGGGAGAGCAGTACTTC
>.|TRBJ1-1|.|TRBV15
CATSSVQALNTEAFF
TGTGCCACCAGCAGTGTTCAGGCATTGAACACTGAAGCTTTCTTT
>.|TRBJ2-3|.|TRBV11-2
CASSPRRLTTTQYF
TGTGCCAGCAGCCCGCGACGCCTGACTACCACGCAGTATTTT
>.|TRBJ1-3|.|TRBV7-9
CASSPVPPSGGNTIYF
TGTGCCAGCAGCCCAGTCCCTCCTTCGGGTGGAAACACCATATATTTT
>.|TRBJ2-7|TRBD1|TRBV28
CASRTGGIDEQHF
TGTGCCAGTAGAACAGGGGGTATAGACGAGCAGCACTTC
>few|TRBJ2-7|TRBD1|TRBV27
CASSSRGDRGTYEQYF
TGTGCCAGCAGTTCCCGGGGGGACAGGGGGACCTACGAGCAGTACTTC
>.|TRBJ2-7|TRBD2|TRBV30
CAWSVGLAPEQYF
TGTGCCTGGAGTGTAGGACTAGCGCCCGAGCAGTACTTC
>.|TRBJ2-6|TRBD1|TRBV28
CASSLLGTGSGPLSGANVLTF
TGTGCCAGCAGTTTATTAGGGACAGGGAGCGGGCCCCTCTCTGGGGCCAACGTCCTGACTTTC
>.|TRBJ1-5|TRBD1|TRBV18
CASSPVDRVQPQHF
TGTGCCAGCTCACCGGTCGACAGGGTTCAGCCCCAGCATTTT
>once|TRBJ2-2|TRBD1|TRBV9
CASSVNRGLSNTGELFF
TGTGCCAGCAGCGTAAACAGGGGGCTTTCGAACACCGGGGAGCTGTTTTTT
>.|TRBJ2-7|TRBD2|TRBV10-2
CASSASGTREQYF
TGCGCCAGCAGTGCTAGCGGGACTCGGGAGCAGTACTTC
>once|TRBJ2-3|TRBD2|TRBV6-4
CASSDSSGRADTQYF
TGTGCCAGCAGTGACTCCAGCGGGAGGGCAGATACGCAGTATTTT
>.|TRBJ2-7|TRBD1|TRBV28
CASSSPGTGKYEQYF
TGTGCCAGCAGTTCGCCCGGGACAGGGAAATACGAGCAGTACTTC
>.|TRBJ1-2|.|TRBV28
CASSSPGNYGYTF
TGTGCCAGCAGTTCCCCAGGGAACTATGGCTACACCTTC
>.|TRBJ1-3|.|TRBV6-5
CASSYSSGAGNTIYF
TGTGCCAGCAGTTACTCCTCCGGGGCTGGAAACACCATATATTTT
>.|TRBJ2-1|.|TRBV7-9
CASSLRAGASQGEQFF
TGTGCCAGCAGCTTAAGGGCAGGGGCCAGCCAGGGTGAGCAGTTCTTC
>.|TRBJ1-1|.|TRBV3-1/TRBV3-2
CASSQEGGNTEAFF
TGTGCCAGCAGCCAAGAAGGGGGAAACACTGAAGCTTTCTTT
>.|TRBJ2-1|.|TRBV20-1
CSAAQADEQFF
TGCAGTGCTGCCCAAGCGGATGAGCAGTTCTTC
>.|TRBJ2-7|TRBD1|TRBV6-2/TRBV6-3
CASSYPDRGYEQYF
TGTGCCAGCAGTTACCCGGACAGGGGTTACGAGCAGTACTTC
>.|TRBJ1-4|.|TRBV15
CATSRDVGIRSEKLFF
TGTGCCACCAGCAGAGATGTTGGCATTCGGAGTGAAAAACTGTTTTTT
>.|TRBJ1-1|.|TRBV9
CASSAREGRAFF
TGTGCCAGCAGCGCCCGAGAGGGTCGAGCTTTCTTT
>.|TRBJ2-2|TRBD2|TRBV27
CASSLDRASGFQGELFF
TGTGCCAGCAGTTTGGACCGGGCTAGCGGGTTCCAAGGGGAGCTGTTTTTT
>.|TRBJ2-7|TRBD2|TRBV2
CASTREGGYEQYF
TGTGCCAGCACCCGGGAGGGGGGCTACGAGCAGTACTTC
>.|TRBJ2-6|.|TRBV19
CASSIAGRSSGANVLTF
TGTGCCAGTAGTATAGCGGGAAGGAGCTCTGGGGCCAACGTCCTGACTTTC
>.|TRBJ2-1|TRBD2|TRBV19
CASSTTSGRPSEQFF
TGTGCCAGTAGTACGACTAGCGGGAGGCCCTCGGAGCAGTTCTTC
>.|TRBJ2-1|.|TRBV5-5
CASSPSHTQSYNEQFF
TGTGCCAGCAGCCCGAGCCACACACAGTCCTACAATGAGCAGTTCTTC
>.|TRBJ2-1|TRBD2|TRBV28
CASSLPGLAGGVEQFF
TGTGCCAGCAGTTTGCCAGGACTAGCGGGAGGAGTTGAGCAGTTCTTC
>.|TRBJ2-1|TRBD1|TRBV9
CASSATGGRTWQFF
TGTGCCAGCAGCGCCACAGGGGGCCGAACCTGGCAGTTCTTC
>.|TRBJ1-2|TRBD1|TRBV3-1/TRBV3-2
CASSQDLPGQGLGYTF
TGTGCCAGCAGCCAAGATCTCCCGGGACAGGGACTCGGCTACACCTTC
>.|TRBJ1-6|TRBD1|TRBV2
CASSATWDSHSPLHF
TGTGCCAGCAGTGCAACCTGGGACAGCCACTCACCCCTCCACTTT
>.|TRBJ2-3|TRBD2|TRBV4-2
CASSPQTSGTVDTQYF
TGTGCCAGCAGCCCCCAGACTAGCGGGACCGTAGATACGCAGTATTTT
>.|TRBJ1-4|.|TRBV6-2/TRBV6-3
CASSSGLNEKLFF
TGTGCCAGCAGTTCGGGACTTAATGAAAAACTGTTTTTT
>.|TRBJ2-7|TRBD2|TRBV9
CASSRGGPSYEQYF
TGTGCCAGCAGCCGGGGGGGGCCCTCCTACGAGCAGTACTTC